A single sample gave rise to the 5 T cell receptor beta chains below, sequenced in a study of T-cell reconstitution after alpha-beta-depleted transplantation in children. Preparation of the TCRbeta library was carried out with unique molecular identifiers. TCRdb called the PCR reads again in MiXCR, with one record for every CDR3 protein. The sample holds about 400,000 distinct CDR3 sequences; around 15% are singletons and the top ten take around 28%. The sequencing used PBMCs, mostly from graft donor cells, collected 360 days after TCRalphabeta/CD19-depleted stem cell transplant. These receptors were taken from a boy in the first two years of life who had a stem cell transplant for Wiskott-Aldrich syndrome, so the T cells may come from the graft donor.

This chain uses TRBV7-9 with TRBJ1-5, with D hard to call. V lost 4 bases, J lost 6 bases, and 7 bases lay in between. The CDR3 contains 12 residues. Germline CDR1 SEHNR, CDR2 FQNEAQ (reference sequence). The CDR3 sequence is CASSYLLQPQHF. The CDR3 nucleotides read TGTGCCAGCAGCTATCTTCTTCAGCCCCAGCATTTT. Based on the CDR3 plus reference TRBV7-9 and TRBJ1-5, the full variable domain is DTGVSQNPRHKITKRGQNVTFRCDPISEHNRLYWYRQTLGQGPEFLTYFQNEAQLEKSRLLSDRFSAERPKGSFSTLEIQRTEQGDSAMYLCASSYLLQPQHFGDGTRLSIL.

This clonotype was recorded many times. The chain recombines TRBV5-6 with TRBJ2-2; either TRBD1 or TRBD2 may fit D (5 bases each). Per the germline V gene, CDR1 is SGHDT and CDR2 is YYEEEE. The CDR3 covers 17 residues. V lost 0 bases and J lost 4, with 16 bases in between. Here the CDR3 DNA reads TGTGCCAGCAGCTTGGTGCCGGGACGAGGCGTCACCGGGGAGCTGTTTTTT. This encodes CASSLVPGRGVTGELFF.

A few counts support this clonotype. At one end, the junction sequence differs from germline, possibly due to a read error. The rearrangement uses TRBV11-2 and TRBJ2-4; 7 bases fit TRBD2. The CDR3 runs 20 residues. Germline V gene data show CDR1 as SGHAT and CDR2 as FQNNGV. CDR3 bases: TGTGCCAGCAGCTTAAAAGGCGGGAGCGTTCGGGCCCTAGCCAAAAACACTCAGTACTTC. The encoded protein is CASSLKGGSVRALAKNTQYF.

The genes are TRBV5-1 and TRBJ2-2; D is unclear. This CDR3 is 16 amino acids long. V was pared by 4 bases and J by 4 bases, with 17 bases between. Germline V gene lookup returns CDR1 SGHRS and CDR2 YFSETQ. The CDR3 nucleotides are TGCGCCAGCAGCCCCATAGGAGTCCACCTCACCGGGGAGCTGTTTTTT. It yields the protein CASSPIGVHLTGELFF.

The V call is TRBV29-1, the J call TRBJ2-5; 9 nucleotides agree with TRBD1. The CDR3 spans 13 residues. V shed 5 bases, J shed 4 bases, and the junction held 5 bases outside the gene matches. CDR1 and CDR2 (germline): SQVTM, ANQGSEA. CDR3 amino acids: CSVSGQGLETQYF. CDR3 coding DNA: TGCAGCGTTTCGGGACAGGGCTTAGAGACCCAGTACTTC.